Reported below is one T cell receptor beta chain. This sample is drawn from a study of control samples from healthy donors and cancer patients. This CDR3 contains 14 residues. V lost 4 bases to trimming and J lost 2 bases; unmatched junction nucleotides: 3. CDR1 and CDR2 from the germline V gene are KGHSH and LQKENI. TCRdb keeps only in-frame clones here, not all; method: immunoSEQ multiplex PCR. Among about 150,000 clones listed, around nine tenths were seen once. The chain is built from TRBV18 and TRBJ2-7, with TRBD1 matching 9 bases. The source of this sequence is a man between 18 and 35 years old in good health. Sequenced input: blood. CDR3 nucleotide sequence: TGTGCCAGCTCACTCGGGACAGGGACCTACGAGCAGTACTTC. It yields the protein CASSLGTGTYEQYF.